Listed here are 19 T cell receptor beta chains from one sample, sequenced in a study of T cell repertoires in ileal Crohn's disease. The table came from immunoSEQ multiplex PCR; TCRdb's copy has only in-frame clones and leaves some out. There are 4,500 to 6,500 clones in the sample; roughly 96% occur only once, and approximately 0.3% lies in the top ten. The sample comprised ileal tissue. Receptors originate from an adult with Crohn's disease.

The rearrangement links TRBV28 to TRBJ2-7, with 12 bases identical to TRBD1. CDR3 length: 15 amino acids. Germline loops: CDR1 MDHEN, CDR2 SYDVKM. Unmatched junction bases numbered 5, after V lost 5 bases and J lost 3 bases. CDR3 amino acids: CASSTGTGGFYEQYV. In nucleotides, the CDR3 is TGTGCCAGCAGTACCGGGACAGGGGGCTTCTACGAGCAGTACGTC.

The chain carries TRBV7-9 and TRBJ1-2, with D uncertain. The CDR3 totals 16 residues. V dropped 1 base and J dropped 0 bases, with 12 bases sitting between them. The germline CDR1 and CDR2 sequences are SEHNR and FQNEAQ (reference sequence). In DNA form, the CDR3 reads TGTGCCAGCAGCTTAGAATCCGCAGGTACTAACTATGGCTACACCTTC. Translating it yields CASSLESAGTNYGYTF.

The CDR3 DNA reads TGTGCCAGCAGGGAAGTAGCGGAAAACATTCAGTACTTC. Translation gives CASREVAENIQYF. The chain couples TRBV6-5 to TRBJ2-4, with D perhaps TRBD2 (6 bases). V dropped 6 bases and J dropped 5 bases, with 11 bases sitting between them. CDR1 and CDR2 from the germline V gene are MNHEY and SVGAGI. The CDR3 extends over 13 amino acids.

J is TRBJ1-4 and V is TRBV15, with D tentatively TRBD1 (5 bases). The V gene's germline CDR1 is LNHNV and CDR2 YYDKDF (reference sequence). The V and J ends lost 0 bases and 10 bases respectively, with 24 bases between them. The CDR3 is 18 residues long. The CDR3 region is CATSRDWVGGETTGKLFF. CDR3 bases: TGTGCCACCAGCAGAGATTGGGTTGGGGGGGAAACGACGGGAAAACTGTTTTTT.

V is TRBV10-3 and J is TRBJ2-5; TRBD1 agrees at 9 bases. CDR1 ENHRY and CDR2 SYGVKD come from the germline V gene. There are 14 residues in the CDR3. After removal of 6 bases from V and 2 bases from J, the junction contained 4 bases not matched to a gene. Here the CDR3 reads CAIRPGQGQETQYF. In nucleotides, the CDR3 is TGTGCCATCAGACCGGGACAGGGTCAAGAGACCCAGTACTTC.

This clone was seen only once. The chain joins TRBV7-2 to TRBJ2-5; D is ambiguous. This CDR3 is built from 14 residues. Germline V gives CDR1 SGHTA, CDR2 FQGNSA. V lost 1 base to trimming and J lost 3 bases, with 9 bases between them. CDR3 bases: TGTGCCAGCAGCTTAGACACAGCAAAAGAGACCCAGTACTTC. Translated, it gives CASSLDTAKETQYF.

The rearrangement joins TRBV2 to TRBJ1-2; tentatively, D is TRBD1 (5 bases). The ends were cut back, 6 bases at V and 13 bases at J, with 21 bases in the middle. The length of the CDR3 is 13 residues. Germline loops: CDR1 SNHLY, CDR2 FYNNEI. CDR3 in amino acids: CASSNEMGGAPTF. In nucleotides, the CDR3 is TGTGCCAGCAGCAACGAAATGGGAGGGGCGCCCACCTTC.

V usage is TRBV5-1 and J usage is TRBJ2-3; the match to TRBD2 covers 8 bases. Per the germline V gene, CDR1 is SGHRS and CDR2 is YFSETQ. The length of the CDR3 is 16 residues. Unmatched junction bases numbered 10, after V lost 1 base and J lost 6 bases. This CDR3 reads CASSLPQRGRGDTQYF. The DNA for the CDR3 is TGCGCCAGCAGCTTGCCCCAGCGGGGGAGGGGGGATACGCAGTATTTT.

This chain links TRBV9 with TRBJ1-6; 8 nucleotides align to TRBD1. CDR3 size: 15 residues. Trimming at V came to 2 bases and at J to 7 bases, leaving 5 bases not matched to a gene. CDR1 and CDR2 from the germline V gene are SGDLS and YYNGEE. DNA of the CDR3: TGTGCCAGCAGCGTCCAGACAGGGGACAATTCACCCCTCCACTTT. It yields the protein CASSVQTGDNSPLHF.

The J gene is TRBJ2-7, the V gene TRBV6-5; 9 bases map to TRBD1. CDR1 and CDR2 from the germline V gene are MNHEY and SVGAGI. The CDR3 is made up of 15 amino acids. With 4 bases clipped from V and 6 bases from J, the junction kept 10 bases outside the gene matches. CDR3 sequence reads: CASSSTGTGTIEQYF. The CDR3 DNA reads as TGTGCCAGCAGTTCTACCGGGACAGGGACGATCGAGCAGTACTTC.

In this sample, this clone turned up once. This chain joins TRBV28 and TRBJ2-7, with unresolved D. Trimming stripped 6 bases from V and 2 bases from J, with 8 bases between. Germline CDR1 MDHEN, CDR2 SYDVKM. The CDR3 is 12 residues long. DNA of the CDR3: TGTGCCAGCAGGTCGTCCCCCTACGAGCAGTACTTC. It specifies CASRSSPYEQYF. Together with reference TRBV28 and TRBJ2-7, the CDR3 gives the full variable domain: DVKVTQSSRYLVKRTGEKVFLECVQDMDHENMFWYRQDPGLGLRLIYFSYDVKMKEKGDIPEGYSVSREKKERFSLILESASTNQTSMYLCASRSSPYEQYFGPGTRLTVT.

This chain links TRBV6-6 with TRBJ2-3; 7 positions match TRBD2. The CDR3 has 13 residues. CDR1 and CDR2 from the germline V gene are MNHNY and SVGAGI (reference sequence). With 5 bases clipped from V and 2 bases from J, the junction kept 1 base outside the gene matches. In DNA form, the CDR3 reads TGTGCCAGCAGTAGGGACTACACAGATACGCAGTATTTT. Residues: CASSRDYTDTQYF.

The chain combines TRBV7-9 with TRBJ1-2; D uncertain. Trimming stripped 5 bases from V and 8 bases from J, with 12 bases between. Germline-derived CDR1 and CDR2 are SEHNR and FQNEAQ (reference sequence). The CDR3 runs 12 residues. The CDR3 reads CASSIDRGGYTF. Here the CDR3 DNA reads TGTGCCAGCAGCATTGACCGGGGAGGCTACACCTTC.

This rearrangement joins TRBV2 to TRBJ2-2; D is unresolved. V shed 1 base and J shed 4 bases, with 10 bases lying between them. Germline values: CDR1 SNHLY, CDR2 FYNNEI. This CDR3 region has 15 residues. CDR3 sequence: CASSEGFGSTGELFF. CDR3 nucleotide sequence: TGTGCCAGCAGTGAAGGTTTTGGTAGCACCGGGGAGCTGTTTTTT.

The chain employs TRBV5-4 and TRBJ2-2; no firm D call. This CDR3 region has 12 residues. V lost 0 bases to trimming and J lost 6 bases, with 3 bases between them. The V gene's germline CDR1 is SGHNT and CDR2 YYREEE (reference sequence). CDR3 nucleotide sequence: TGTGCCAGCAGCTTGGCGGCCGGGGAGCTGTTTTTT. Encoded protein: CASSLAAGELFF.

The CDR3 DNA follows: TGCGCCAGCAGCTTGTTCTCCGGAGTTGGGGACTTCGACGAGCAGTACTTC. Amino acid sequence: CASSLFSGVGDFDEQYF. The chain joins TRBV5-1 to TRBJ2-7; D possibly corresponds to TRBD2 (6 bases). The germline gives CDR1 SGHRS, CDR2 YFSETQ. V was clipped by 1 base and J by 5 bases, with 22 bases between them. The CDR3 is 17 residues long.

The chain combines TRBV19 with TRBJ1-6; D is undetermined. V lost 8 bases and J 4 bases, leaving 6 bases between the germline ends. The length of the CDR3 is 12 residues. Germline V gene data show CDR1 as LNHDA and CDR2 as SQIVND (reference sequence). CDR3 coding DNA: TGTGCCAGTGCCGCGTATAATTCACCCCTCCACTTT. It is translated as CASAAYNSPLHF.

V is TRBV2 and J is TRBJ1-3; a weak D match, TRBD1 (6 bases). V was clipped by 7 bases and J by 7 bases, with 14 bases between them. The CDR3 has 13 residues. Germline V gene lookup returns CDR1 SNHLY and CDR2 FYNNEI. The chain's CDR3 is CASNLQGRNTIYF. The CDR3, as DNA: TGTGCCAGCAATCTACAGGGAAGGAACACCATATATTTT.

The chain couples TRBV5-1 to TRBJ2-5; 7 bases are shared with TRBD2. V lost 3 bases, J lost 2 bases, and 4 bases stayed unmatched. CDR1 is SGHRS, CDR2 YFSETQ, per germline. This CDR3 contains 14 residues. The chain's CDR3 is CASSWGSGQETQYF. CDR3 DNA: TGCGCCAGCAGCTGGGGTAGCGGGCAAGAGACCCAGTACTTC.